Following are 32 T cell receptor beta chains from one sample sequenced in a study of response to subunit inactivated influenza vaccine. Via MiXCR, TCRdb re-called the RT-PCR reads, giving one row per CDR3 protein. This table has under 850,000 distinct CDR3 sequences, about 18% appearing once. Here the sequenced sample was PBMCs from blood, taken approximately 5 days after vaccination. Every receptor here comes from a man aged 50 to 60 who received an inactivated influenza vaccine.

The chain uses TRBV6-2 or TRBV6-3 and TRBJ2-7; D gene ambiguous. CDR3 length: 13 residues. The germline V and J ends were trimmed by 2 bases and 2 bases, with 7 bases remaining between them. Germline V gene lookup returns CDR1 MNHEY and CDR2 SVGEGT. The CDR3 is CASSYNSAYEQYF. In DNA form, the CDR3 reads TGTGCCAGCAGTTACAATTCGGCCTACGAGCAGTACTTC.

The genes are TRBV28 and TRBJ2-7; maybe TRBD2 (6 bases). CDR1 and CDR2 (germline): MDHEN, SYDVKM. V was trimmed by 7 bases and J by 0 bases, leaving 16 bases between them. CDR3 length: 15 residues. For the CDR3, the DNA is TGTGCCAGCACCGGGGACTCGGAAGGCTCCTACGAGCAGTACTTC. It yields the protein CASTGDSEGSYEQYF. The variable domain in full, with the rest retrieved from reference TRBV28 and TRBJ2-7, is DVKVTQSSRYLVKRTGEKVFLECVQDMDHENMFWYRQDPGLGLRLIYFSYDVKMKEKGDIPEGYSVSREKKERFSLILESASTNQTSMYLCASTGDSEGSYEQYFGPGTRLTVT.

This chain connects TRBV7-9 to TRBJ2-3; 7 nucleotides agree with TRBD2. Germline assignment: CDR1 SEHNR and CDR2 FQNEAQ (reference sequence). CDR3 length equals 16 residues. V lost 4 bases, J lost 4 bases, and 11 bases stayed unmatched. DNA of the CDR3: TGTGCCAGCAGCTCCTTAGCGGGCTTAGGGGCAGATACGCAGTATTTT. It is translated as CASSSLAGLGADTQYF.

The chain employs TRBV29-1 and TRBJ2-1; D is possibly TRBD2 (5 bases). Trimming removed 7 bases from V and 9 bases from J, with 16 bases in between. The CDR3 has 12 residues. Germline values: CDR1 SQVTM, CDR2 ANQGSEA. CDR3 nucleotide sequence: TGCAGCGCCAAAACGGGGAGCCCTGAGCAGTTCTTC. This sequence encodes CSAKTGSPEQFF.

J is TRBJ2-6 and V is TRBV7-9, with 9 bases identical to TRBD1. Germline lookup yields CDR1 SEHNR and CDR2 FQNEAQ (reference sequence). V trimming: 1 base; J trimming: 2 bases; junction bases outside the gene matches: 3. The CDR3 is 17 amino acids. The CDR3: CASSLGTGDTGANVLTF. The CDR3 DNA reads TGTGCCAGCAGCTTAGGGACAGGGGACACTGGGGCCAACGTCCTGACTTTC. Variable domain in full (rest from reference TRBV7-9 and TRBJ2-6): DTGVSQNPRHKITKRGQNVTFRCDPISEHNRLYWYRQTLGQGPEFLTYFQNEAQLEKSRLLSDRFSAERPKGSFSTLEIQRTEQGDSAMYLCASSLGTGDTGANVLTFGAGSRLTVL.

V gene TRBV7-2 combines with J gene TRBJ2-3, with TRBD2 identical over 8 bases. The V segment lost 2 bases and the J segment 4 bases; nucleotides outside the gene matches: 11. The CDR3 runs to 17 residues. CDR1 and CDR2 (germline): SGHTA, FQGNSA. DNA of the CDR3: TGTGCCAGCAGCTTAAATGAGCGGGAGTGGGGCGCAGATACGCAGTATTTT. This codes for CASSLNEREWGADTQYF.

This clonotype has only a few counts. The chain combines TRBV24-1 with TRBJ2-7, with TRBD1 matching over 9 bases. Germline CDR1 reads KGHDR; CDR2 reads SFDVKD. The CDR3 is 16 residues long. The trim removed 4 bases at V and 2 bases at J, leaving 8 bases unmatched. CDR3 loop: CATSDPTGGSPYEQYF. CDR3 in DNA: TGTGCCACCAGTGACCCGACAGGGGGGAGTCCCTACGAGCAGTACTTC.

The CDR3 nucleotides read TGTGCCTGGAGCGCGGACAGGGGAGTACCCTACAATGAGCAGTTCTTC. It specifies CAWSADRGVPYNEQFF. V and J are TRBV30 and TRBJ2-1, with TRBD1 matching over 9 bases. V dropped 3 bases and J dropped 2; count of bases not matched to a gene: 8. The V gene's germline CDR1 is GTSNPN and CDR2 SVGIG (reference sequence). CDR3 length: 16 residues.

The CDR3: CASSGFDEQYF. In DNA form, the CDR3 reads TGTGCCAGCAGTGGGTTCGACGAGCAGTACTTC. The rearrangement uses TRBV2 and TRBJ2-7, with unresolved D. The CDR3 extends over 11 amino acids. Germline CDR1 SNHLY, CDR2 FYNNEI. Trimming cost V 4 bases and J 5 bases, with 6 bases left between them.

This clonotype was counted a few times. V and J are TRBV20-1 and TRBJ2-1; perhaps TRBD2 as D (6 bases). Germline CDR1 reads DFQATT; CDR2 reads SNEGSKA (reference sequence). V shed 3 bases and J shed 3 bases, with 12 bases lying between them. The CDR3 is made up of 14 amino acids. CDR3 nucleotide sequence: TGCAGTGCTAGCGCTAGCGCCCACTACAATGAGCAGTTCTTC. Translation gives CSASASAHYNEQFF.

CDR3 sequence: CASSHTSGRASSGETQYF. CDR3 DNA sequence: TGTGCCAGCAGCCACACTAGCGGGAGGGCCTCCTCCGGGGAGACCCAGTACTTC. This chain connects TRBV6-1 to TRBJ2-5, with 13 bases fitting TRBD2. V trimming: 6 bases; J trimming: 5 bases; junction bases outside the gene matches: 15. CDR1 and CDR2 from the germline V gene are MNHNS and SASEGT. The CDR3 length is 18 residues.

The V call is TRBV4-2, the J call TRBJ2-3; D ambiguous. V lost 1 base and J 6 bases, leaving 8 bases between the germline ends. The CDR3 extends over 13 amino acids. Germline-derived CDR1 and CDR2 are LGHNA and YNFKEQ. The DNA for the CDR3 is TGTGCCAGCAGCCAAGCCCCAAGGGATACGCAGTATTTT. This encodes CASSQAPRDTQYF.

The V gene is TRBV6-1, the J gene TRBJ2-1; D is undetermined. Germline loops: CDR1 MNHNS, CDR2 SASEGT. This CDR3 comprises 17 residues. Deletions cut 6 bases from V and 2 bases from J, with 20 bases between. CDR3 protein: CASSANPFRSTYNEQFF. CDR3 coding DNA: TGTGCCAGCAGCGCCAACCCCTTCCGTAGCACCTACAATGAGCAGTTCTTC.

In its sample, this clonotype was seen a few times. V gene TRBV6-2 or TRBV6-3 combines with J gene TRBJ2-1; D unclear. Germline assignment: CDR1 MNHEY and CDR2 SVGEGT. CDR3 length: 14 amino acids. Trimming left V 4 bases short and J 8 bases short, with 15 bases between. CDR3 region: CASSSPLVGYEQFF. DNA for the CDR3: TGTGCCAGCAGTTCTCCCCTCGTCGGCTATGAGCAGTTCTTC.

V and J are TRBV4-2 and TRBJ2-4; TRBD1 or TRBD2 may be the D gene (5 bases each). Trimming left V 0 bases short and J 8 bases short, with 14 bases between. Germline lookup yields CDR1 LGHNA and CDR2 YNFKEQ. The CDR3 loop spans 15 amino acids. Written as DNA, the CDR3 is TGTGCCAGCAGCCAAGATTTGATTCGAGGGGACATTCAGTACTTC. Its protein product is CASSQDLIRGDIQYF.

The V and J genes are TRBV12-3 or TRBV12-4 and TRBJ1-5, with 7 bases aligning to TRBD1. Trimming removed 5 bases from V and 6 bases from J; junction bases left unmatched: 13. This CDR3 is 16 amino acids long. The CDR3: CASSPRGSVSSQPQHF. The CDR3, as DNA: TGTGCCAGCAGTCCCAGGGGGAGCGTTAGTTCTCAGCCCCAGCATTTT.

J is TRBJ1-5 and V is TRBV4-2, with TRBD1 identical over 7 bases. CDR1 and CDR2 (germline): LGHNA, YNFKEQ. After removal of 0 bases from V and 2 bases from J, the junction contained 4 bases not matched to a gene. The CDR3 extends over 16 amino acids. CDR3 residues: CASSQDNRGGNQPQHF. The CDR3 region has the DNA TGTGCCAGCAGCCAAGATAACAGGGGAGGCAATCAGCCCCAGCATTTT.

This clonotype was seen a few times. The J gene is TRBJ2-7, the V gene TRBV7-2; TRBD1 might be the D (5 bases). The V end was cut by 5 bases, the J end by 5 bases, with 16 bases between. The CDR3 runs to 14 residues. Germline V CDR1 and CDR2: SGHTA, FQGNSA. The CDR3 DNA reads TGTGCCAGCAGCGACGACAGACCTCCCCACGAGCAGTACTTC. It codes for CASSDDRPPHEQYF.

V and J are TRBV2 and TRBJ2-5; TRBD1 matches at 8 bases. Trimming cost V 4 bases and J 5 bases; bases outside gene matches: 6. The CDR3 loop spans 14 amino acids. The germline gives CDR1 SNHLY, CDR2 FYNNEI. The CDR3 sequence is CASSVTGGSETQYF. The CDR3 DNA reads TGTGCCAGCAGTGTAACAGGGGGTAGTGAGACCCAGTACTTC.

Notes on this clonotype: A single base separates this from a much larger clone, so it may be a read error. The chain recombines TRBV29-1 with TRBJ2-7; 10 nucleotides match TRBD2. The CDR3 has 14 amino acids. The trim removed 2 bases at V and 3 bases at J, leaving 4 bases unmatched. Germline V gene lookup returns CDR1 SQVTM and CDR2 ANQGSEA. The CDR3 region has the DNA TGCAGCGTTGAACTAGCGGGAGTGAACTACGAGCAGTACTTC. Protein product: CSVELAGVNYEQYF.

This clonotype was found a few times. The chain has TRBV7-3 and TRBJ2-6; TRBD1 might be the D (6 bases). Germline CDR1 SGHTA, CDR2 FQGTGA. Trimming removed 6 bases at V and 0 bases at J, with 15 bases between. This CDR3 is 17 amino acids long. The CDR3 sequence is CASSQMQGNSGANVLTF. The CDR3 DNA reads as TGTGCCAGCAGTCAAATGCAGGGGAACTCTGGGGCCAACGTCCTGACTTTC.

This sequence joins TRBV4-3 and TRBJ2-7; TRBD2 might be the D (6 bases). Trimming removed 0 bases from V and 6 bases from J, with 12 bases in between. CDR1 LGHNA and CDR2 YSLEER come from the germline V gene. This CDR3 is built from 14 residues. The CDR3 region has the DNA TGCGCCAGCAGCCAAGAAACGACGCGGGGCGAGCAGTACTTC. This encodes CASSQETTRGEQYF.

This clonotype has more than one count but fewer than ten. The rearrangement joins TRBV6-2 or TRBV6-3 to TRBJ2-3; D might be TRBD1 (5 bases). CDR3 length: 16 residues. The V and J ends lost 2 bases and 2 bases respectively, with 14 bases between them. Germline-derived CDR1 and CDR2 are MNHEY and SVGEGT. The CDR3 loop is CASSYTGHGYTDTQYF. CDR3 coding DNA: TGTGCCAGCAGTTACACCGGACATGGTTACACAGATACGCAGTATTTT.

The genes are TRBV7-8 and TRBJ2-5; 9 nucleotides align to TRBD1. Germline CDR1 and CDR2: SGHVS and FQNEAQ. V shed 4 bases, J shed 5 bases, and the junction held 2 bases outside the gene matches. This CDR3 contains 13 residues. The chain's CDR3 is CASSWDRVETQYF. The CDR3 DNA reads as TGTGCCAGCAGCTGGGACAGGGTGGAGACCCAGTACTTC.

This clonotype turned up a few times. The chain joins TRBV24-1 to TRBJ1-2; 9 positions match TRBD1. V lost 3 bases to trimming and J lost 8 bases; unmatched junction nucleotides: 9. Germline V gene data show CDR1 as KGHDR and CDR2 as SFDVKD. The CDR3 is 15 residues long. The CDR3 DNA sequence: TGTGCCACCAGTGATCCTGGACAGGGGAAGCAGGGCTACACCTTC. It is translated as CATSDPGQGKQGYTF.

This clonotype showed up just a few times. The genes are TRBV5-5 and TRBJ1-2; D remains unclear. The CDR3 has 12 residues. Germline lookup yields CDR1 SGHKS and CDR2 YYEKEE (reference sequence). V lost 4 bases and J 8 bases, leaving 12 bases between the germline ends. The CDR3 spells CASSIIAGGYTF. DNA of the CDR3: TGTGCCAGCAGCATTATCGCGGGAGGCTACACCTTC. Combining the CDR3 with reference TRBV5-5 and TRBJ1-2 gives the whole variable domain DAGVTQSPTHLIKTRGQQVTLRCSPISGHKSVSWYQQVLGQGPQFIFQYYEKEERGRGNFPDRFSARQFPNYSSELNVNALLLGDSALYLCASSIIAGGYTFGSGTRLTVV.

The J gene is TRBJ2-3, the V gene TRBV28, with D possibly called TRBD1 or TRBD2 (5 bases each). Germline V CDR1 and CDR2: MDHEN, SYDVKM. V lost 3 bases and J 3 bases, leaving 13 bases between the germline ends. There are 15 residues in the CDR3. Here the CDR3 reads CASSLGRPTTDTQYF. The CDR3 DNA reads TGTGCCAGCAGTTTGGGACGCCCTACAACAGATACGCAGTATTTT.

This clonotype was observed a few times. CDR3 sequence reads: CASSQSQGWATEAFF. In nucleotides, the CDR3 is TGTGCCAGCAGCCAATCACAGGGGTGGGCCACTGAAGCTTTCTTT. The chain links TRBV5-5 to TRBJ1-1, with TRBD1 matching 7 bases. V trimming: 4 bases; J trimming: 4 bases; junction bases outside the gene matches: 10. CDR1 SGHKS and CDR2 YYEKEE come from the germline V gene (reference sequence). The CDR3 is made up of 15 amino acids.

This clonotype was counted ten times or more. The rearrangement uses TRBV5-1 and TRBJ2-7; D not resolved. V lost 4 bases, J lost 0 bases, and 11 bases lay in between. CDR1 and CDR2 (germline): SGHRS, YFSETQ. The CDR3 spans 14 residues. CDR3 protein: CASSLGPVSYEQYF. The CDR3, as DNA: TGCGCCAGCAGCCTCGGCCCGGTCTCCTACGAGCAGTACTTC. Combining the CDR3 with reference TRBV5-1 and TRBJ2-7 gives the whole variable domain KAGVTQTPRYLIKTRGQQVTLSCSPISGHRSVSWYQQTPGQGLQFLFEYFSETQRNKGNFPGRFSGRQFSNSRSEMNVSTLELGDSALYLCASSLGPVSYEQYFGPGTRLTVT.

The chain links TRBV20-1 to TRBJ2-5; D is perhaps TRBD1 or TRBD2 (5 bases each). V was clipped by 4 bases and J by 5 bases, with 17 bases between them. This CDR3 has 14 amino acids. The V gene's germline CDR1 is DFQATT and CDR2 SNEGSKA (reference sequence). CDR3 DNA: TGCAGTGCTACAGTTCTGGGGCGCGGGGAGACCCAGTACTTC. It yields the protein CSATVLGRGETQYF.

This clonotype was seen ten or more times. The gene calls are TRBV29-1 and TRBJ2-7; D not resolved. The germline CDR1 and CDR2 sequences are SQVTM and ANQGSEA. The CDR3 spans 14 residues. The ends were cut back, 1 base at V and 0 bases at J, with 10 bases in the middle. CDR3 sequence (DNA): TGCAGCGTTGAAGCCGGGCTAAACTCCTACGAGCAGTACTTC. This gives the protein CSVEAGLNSYEQYF.

The CDR3 sequence is CASSLTSGSFTDTQYF. In DNA form, the CDR3 reads TGTGCCAGCAGTTTAACTAGCGGGAGTTTTACAGATACGCAGTATTTT. The V call is TRBV27, the J call TRBJ2-3; 11 nucleotides align to TRBD2. The J segment lost 3 bases and the V segment lost 2 bases, leaving 4 bases of the junction unmatched. CDR3 length: 16 residues. CDR1 is MNHEY, CDR2 SMNVEV, per germline (reference sequence).